This T cell receptor beta chain is drawn from a study of early T cells in non-severe SARS-CoV-2 infection. In this sample, this clonotype turned up many times. A single record per CDR3 protein comes from TCRdb applying MiXCR to the 5' RACE reads. The profile shows some 23,000 distinct CDR3 sequences, roughly 4.8% of them singletons. The V gene's germline CDR1 is MNHNY and CDR2 SVGAGI (reference sequence). This CDR3 contains 18 residues. Trimming took 2 bases from V and 4 from J, leaving 18 bases between them. The receptor was isolated from an adult who was a healthcare worker with PCR-confirmed SARS-CoV-2 infection or an uninfected control (not recorded which). Input material: whole blood. This chain uses TRBV6-6 with TRBJ1-6; perhaps TRBD1 as D (6 bases). This chain's CDR3 is CASSYTRGTLDYNSPLHF. CDR3 sequence (DNA): TGTGCCAGCAGTTACACCCGGGGGACACTCGATTATAATTCACCCCTCCACTTT.